The 7 T cell receptor beta chains below were found in one sample sequenced in a study of CD8+CD57+ T cells in acquired aplastic anemia. CD8+CD57+ cell expansion, shown by flow cytometry, had occurred in the patients selected for sequencing. For CDR3 and TCR beta VDJ profiling, genomic DNA was the template used. TCRdb reanalysed the reads using MiXCR and keeps one entry per CDR3 protein. The data contain 250,000 to 300,000 distinct CDR3 sequences, approximately 60% of them singletons. The sample comprised sorted CD4+, CD8+, or CD8+CD57+ T cells (not recorded which) from PBMCs. The receptor source for this set is a human donor with aplastic anemia.

This clonotype was seen once. The V call is TRBV19, the J call TRBJ1-5; TRBD1 might be the D (5 bases). The germline V and J ends were trimmed by 10 bases and 3 bases, with 16 bases remaining between them. The CDR3 is 14 residues long. Germline CDR1 LNHDA, CDR2 SQIVND (reference sequence). This chain's CDR3 is CATSSGGVNQPQHF. In DNA, the CDR3 is TGTGCCACTTCAAGTGGAGGGGTCAATCAGCCCCAGCATTTT.

This clonotype was counted once. The chain couples TRBV6-1 to TRBJ1-2; D call uncertain. The CDR3 runs to 15 residues. V was trimmed by 5 bases and J by 6 bases, leaving 19 bases between them. The germline V gene has CDR1 MNHNS and CDR2 SASEGT. The CDR3 sequence: CASSYDLGLVDGYTF. In nucleotides, the CDR3 is TGTGCCAGCAGTTACGATCTGGGTTTGGTGGATGGCTACACCTTC.

This clonotype was counted at least ten times. The V gene is TRBV7-9, the J gene TRBJ2-1; 9 nucleotides agree with TRBD1. The germline gives CDR1 SEHNR, CDR2 FQNEAQ (reference sequence). After removal of 2 bases from V and 4 bases from J, the junction contained 3 bases not matched to a gene. This CDR3 is 15 amino acids long. CDR3 sequence reads: CASSLPGQGYNEQFF. Written as DNA, the CDR3 is TGTGCCAGCAGCTTACCGGGACAGGGATACAATGAGCAGTTCTTC.

The chain links TRBV20-1 to TRBJ2-5, with 7 bases lining up with TRBD1. Germline CDR1 reads DFQATT; CDR2 reads SNEGSKA (reference sequence). The V gene end was trimmed by 3 bases and the J gene end by 5 bases; junction bases not matched to a gene: 6. The CDR3 loop spans 13 amino acids. Here the CDR3 reads CSASPSTGETQYF. Here the CDR3 DNA reads TGCAGTGCTAGCCCCTCGACAGGGGAGACCCAGTACTTC.

The gene calls are TRBV20-1 and TRBJ2-3, with 8 positions matching TRBD1. Germline assignment: CDR1 DFQATT and CDR2 SNEGSKA (reference sequence). CDR3 size: 15 residues. The V gene end was trimmed by 3 bases and the J gene end by 1 base; junction bases not matched to a gene: 6. CDR3 residues: CSARDTGGRTDTQYF. The CDR3 nucleotides are TGCAGTGCTAGGGATACAGGGGGTCGCACAGATACGCAGTATTTT.

This clonotype was recorded many times. V usage is TRBV5-1 and J usage is TRBJ2-3, with 8 bases aligning to TRBD1. V shed 4 bases, J shed 2 bases, and the junction held 12 bases outside the gene matches. The V gene's germline CDR1 is SGHRS and CDR2 YFSETQ. This CDR3 has 17 residues. CDR3 amino acids: CASSLGPADRDTDTQYF. DNA of the CDR3: TGCGCCAGCAGCCTTGGCCCGGCGGACAGGGACACAGATACGCAGTATTTT.

This clonotype was detected ten times or more. The chain has TRBV20-1 and TRBJ2-2; no definite D call. V was cut by 6 bases and J by 2 bases, with 10 bases left in between. Germline V gives CDR1 DFQATT, CDR2 SNEGSKA (reference sequence). The CDR3 loop spans 13 amino acids. The CDR3 DNA reads as TGCAGTGCCGATACTGCCAACACCGGGGAGCTGTTTTTT. As protein: CSADTANTGELFF.